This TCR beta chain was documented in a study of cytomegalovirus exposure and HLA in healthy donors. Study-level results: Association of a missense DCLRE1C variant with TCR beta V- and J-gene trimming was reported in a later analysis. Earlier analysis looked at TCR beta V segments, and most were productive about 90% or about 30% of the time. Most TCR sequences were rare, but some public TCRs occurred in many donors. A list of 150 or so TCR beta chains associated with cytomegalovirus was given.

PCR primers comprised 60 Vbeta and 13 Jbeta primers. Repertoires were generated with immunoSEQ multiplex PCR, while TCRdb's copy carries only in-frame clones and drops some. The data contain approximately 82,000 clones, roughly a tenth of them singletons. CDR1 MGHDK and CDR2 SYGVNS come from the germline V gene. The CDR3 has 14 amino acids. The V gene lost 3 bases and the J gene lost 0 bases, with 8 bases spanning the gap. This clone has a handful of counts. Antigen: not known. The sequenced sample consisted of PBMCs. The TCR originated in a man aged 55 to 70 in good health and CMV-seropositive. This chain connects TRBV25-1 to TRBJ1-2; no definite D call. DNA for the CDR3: TGTGCCAGCAGTGATCTGGGCCCTAACTATGGCTACACCTTC. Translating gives CASSDLGPNYGYTF.